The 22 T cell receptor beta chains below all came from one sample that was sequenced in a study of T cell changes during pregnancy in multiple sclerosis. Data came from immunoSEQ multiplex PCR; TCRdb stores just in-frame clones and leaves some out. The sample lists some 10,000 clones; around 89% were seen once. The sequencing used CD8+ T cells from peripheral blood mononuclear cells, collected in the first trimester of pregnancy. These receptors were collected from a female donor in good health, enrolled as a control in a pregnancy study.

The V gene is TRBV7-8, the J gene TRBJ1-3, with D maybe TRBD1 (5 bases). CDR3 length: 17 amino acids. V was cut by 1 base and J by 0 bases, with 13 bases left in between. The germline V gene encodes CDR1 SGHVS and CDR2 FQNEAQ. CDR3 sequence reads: CASSLGLDTYSGNTIYF. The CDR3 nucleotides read TGTGCCAGCAGCTTAGGTTTGGACACGTACTCTGGAAACACCATATATTTT.

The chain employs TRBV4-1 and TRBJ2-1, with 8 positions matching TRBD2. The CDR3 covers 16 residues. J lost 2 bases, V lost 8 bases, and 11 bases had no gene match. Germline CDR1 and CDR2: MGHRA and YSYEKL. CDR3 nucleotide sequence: TGCGCCAGCTCGGGGGGGGAGCAATTCCCCTACAATGAGCAGTTCTTC. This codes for CASSGGEQFPYNEQFF.

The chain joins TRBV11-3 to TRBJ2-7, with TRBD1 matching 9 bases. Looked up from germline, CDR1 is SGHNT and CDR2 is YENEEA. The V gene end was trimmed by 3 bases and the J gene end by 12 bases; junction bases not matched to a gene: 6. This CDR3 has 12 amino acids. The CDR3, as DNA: TGTGCCAGCAGCTTCCGCGGACAGGGGCGGTACTTC. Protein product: CASSFRGQGRYF.

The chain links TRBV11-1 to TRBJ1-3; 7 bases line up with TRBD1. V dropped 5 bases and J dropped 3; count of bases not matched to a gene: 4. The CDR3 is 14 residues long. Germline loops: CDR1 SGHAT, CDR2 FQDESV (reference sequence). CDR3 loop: CASSLGQYGNTIYF. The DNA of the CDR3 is TGTGCCAGCAGCCTGGGACAGTATGGAAACACCATATATTTT. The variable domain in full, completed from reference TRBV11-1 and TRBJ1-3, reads EAEVAQSPRYKITEKSQAVAFWCDPISGHATLYWYRQILGQGPELLVQFQDESVVDDSQLPKDRFSAERLKGVDSTLKIQPAELGDSAMYLCASSLGQYGNTIYFGEGSWLTVV.

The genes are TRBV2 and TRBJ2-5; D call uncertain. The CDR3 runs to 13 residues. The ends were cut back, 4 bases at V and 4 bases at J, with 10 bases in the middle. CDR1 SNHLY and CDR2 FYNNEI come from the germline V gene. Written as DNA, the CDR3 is TGTGCCAGCAGTGTTCCCCCTTTAGAGACCCAGTACTTC. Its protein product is CASSVPPLETQYF.

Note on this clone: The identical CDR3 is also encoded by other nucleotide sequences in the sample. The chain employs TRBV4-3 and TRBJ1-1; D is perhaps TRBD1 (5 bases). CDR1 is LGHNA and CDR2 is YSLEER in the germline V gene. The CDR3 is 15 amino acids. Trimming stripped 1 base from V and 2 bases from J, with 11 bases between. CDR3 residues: CASSQGTGTNTEAFF. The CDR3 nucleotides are TGCGCCAGCAGCCAAGGAACAGGTACTAACACTGAAGCTTTCTTT.

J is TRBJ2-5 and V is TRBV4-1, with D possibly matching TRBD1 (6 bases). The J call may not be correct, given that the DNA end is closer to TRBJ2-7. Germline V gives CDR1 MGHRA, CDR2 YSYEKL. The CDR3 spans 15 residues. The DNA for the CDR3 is TGCGCCAGCAGCCTTACCCAGGGGATATGGTACGAGCAGTACTTC. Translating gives CASSLTQGIWYEQYF.

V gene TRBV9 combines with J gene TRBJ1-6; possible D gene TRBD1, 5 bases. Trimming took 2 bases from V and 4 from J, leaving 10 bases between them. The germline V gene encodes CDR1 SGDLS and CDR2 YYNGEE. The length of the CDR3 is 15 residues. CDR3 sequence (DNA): TGTGCCAGCAGCGTGGGGGGGGATTATAATTCACCCCTCCACTTT. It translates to CASSVGGDYNSPLHF.

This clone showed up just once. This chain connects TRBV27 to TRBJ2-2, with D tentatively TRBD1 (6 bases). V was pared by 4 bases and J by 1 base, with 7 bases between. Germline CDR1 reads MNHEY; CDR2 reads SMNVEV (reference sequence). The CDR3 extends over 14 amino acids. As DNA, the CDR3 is TGTGCCAGCAGTTGGACAGAGAACACCGGGGAGCTGTTTTTT. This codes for CASSWTENTGELFF.

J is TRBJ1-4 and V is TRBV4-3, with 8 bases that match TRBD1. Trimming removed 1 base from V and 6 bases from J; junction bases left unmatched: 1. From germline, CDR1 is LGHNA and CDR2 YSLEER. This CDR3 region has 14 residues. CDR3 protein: CASSQGQGYEKLFF. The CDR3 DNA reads TGCGCCAGCAGCCAAGGACAGGGGTATGAAAAACTGTTTTTT.

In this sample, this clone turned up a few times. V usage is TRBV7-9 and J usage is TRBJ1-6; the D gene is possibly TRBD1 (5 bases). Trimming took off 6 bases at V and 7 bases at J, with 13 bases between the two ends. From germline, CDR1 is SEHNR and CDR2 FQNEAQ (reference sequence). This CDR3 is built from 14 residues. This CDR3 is CASSSDNDNSPLHF. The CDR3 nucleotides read TGTGCCAGCAGTTCGGACAACGACAATTCACCCCTCCACTTT.

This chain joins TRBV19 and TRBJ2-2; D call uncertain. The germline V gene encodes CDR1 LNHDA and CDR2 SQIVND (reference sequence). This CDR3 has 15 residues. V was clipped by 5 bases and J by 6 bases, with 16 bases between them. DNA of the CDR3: TGTGCCAGTAGTGTTGCGCAAATCCGGGCCGGGGAGCTGTTTTTT. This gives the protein CASSVAQIRAGELFF.

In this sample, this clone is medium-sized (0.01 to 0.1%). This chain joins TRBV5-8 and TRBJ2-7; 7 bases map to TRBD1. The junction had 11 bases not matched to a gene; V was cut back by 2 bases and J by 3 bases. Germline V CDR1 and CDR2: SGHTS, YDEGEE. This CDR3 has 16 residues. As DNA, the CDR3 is TGTGCCAGCAGCTTTAGCCAGGGGGAGTCAATCTACGAGCAGTACTTC. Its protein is CASSFSQGESIYEQYF.

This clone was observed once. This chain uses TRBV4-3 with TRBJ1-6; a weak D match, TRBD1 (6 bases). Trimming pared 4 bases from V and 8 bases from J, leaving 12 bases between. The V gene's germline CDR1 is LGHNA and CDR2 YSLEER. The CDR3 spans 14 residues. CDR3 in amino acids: CASSRNRVDSPLHF. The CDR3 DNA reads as TGCGCCAGCAGCCGAAACAGGGTAGATTCACCCCTCCACTTT.

The DNA for the CDR3 is TGTGCCATCAAACGGGACAGCTCCTACGAGCAGTACTTC. Its protein is CAIKRDSSYEQYF. The gene calls are TRBV10-3 and TRBJ2-7, with 7 bases aligning to TRBD1. V was pared by 7 bases and J by 0 bases, with 3 bases of the junction left unmatched. The CDR3 is 13 residues long. Germline-derived CDR1 and CDR2 are ENHRY and SYGVKD.

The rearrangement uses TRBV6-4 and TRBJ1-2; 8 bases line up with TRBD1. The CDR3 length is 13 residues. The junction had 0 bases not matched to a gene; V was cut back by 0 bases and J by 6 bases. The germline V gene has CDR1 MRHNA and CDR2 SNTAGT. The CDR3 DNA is TGTGCCAGCAGTGACTCGACAGGGGATGGCTACACCTTC. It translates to CASSDSTGDGYTF.

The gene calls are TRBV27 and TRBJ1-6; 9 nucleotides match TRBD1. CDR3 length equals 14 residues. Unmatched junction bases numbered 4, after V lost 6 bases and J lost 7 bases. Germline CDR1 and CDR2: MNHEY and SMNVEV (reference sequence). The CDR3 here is CASRSGTGNSPLHF. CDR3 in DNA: TGTGCCAGCAGAAGCGGGACAGGGAATTCACCCCTCCACTTT.

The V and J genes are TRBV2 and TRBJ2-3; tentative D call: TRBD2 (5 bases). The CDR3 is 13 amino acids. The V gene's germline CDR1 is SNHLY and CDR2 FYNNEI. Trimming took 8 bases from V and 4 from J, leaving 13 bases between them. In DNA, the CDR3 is TGTGCCAGCTCTTCTAGCTGGGCAGATACGCAGTATTTT. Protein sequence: CASSSSWADTQYF.

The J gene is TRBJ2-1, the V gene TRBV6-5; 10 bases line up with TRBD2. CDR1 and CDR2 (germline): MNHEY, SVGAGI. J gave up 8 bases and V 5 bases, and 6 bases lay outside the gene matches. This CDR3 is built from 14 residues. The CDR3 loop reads CASSTGLAIDEQFF. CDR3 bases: TGTGCCAGCAGTACGGGACTAGCGATCGATGAGCAGTTCTTC.

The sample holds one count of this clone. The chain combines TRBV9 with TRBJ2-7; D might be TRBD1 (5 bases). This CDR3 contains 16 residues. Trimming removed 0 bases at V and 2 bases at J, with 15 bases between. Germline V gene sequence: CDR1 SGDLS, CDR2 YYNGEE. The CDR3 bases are TGTGCCAGCAGCGTAGGGAGAACAGGCGGCACCTACGAGCAGTACTTC. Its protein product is CASSVGRTGGTYEQYF.

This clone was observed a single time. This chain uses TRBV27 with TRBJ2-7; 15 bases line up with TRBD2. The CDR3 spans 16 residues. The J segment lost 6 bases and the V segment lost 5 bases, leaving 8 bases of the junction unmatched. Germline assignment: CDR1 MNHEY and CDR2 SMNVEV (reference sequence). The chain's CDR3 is CASSRGTSGGRSEQYF. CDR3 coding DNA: TGTGCCAGCAGTCGAGGGACTAGCGGGGGGAGGAGCGAGCAGTACTTC.

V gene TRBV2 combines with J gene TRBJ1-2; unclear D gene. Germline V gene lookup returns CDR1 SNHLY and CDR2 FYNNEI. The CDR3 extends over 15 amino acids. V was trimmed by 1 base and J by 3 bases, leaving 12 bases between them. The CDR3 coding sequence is TGTGCCAGCAGTGAAGACCTCGTGACTTACTATGGCTACACCTTC. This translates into CASSEDLVTYYGYTF.